The next 30 T cell receptor beta chains were all read from a single sample in a study of shared T cell receptors in the human thymus. Here immunoSEQ multiplex PCR was the method, and the copy in TCRdb shows in-frame clones only, minus some. Among about 660,000 clones listed, approximately 89% were seen once. The data also belong to a second study, concerning human thymus T cells.

The sequencing sample was made of thymocytes. The receptors come from a boy less than two years old with a congenital heart defect.

V usage is TRBV10-3 and J usage is TRBJ2-1; D possibly corresponds to TRBD1 (6 bases). Germline V CDR1 and CDR2: ENHRY, SYGVKD. Between the trimmed V and J ends, which lost 0 bases and 3 bases, there was a span of 15 bases. This CDR3 contains 17 residues. Here the CDR3 reads CAISESLGATLYNEQFF. In DNA form, the CDR3 reads TGTGCCATCAGTGAGTCGCTGGGGGCAACCCTCTACAATGAGCAGTTCTTC.

The CDR3 nucleotides are TGTGCCAGCTCACCAAAGACAGGGTATATGGGGTACCAAGAGACCCAGTACTTC. This translates into CASSPKTGYMGYQETQYF. The chain has TRBV18 and TRBJ2-5; TRBD1 agrees at 7 bases. The CDR3 totals 18 residues. Germline V gene lookup returns CDR1 KGHSH and CDR2 LQKENI. V was clipped by 2 bases and J by 0 bases; unmatched bases: 12.

The J gene is TRBJ1-5, the V gene TRBV4-1; 7 bases are a match to TRBD1. With 1 base clipped from V and 5 bases from J, the junction kept 5 bases outside the gene matches. The CDR3 runs to 15 residues. Germline CDR1 MGHRA, CDR2 YSYEKL. DNA for the CDR3: TGCGCCAGCAGCCAAGGACAGGGTCGCGATCAGCCCCAGCATTTT. Translating it yields CASSQGQGRDQPQHF.

The J gene is TRBJ1-4, the V gene TRBV4-3; 9 positions match TRBD1. The CDR3 contains 19 residues. CDR1 LGHNA and CDR2 YSLEER come from the germline V gene. The junction had 8 bases not matched to a gene; V was cut back by 0 bases and J by 0 bases. The CDR3 loop reads CASSQEDRGAPATNEKLFF. The CDR3 bases are TGCGCCAGCAGCCAAGAAGACAGGGGGGCCCCCGCAACTAATGAAAAACTGTTTTTT.

The J gene is TRBJ1-1, the V gene TRBV28; D remains ambiguous. The ends were cut back, 3 bases at V and 5 bases at J, with 10 bases in the middle. This CDR3 has 13 residues. CDR1 is MDHEN, CDR2 SYDVKM, per germline. CDR3 coding DNA: TGTGCCAGCAGTTTTTTTGGGAGGACTGAAGCTTTCTTT. It codes for CASSFFGRTEAFF.

The rearrangement uses TRBV6-8 and TRBJ2-2; 13 bases align to TRBD2. The trim removed 6 bases at V and 5 bases at J, leaving 18 bases unmatched. Germline V CDR1 and CDR2: MNHGY, SAAAGT. This CDR3 has 20 residues. The CDR3 bases are TGTGCCAGCAGCCGTACCCCCTCGACTAGCGGGAGGCCTTTAACCGGGGAGCTGTTTTTT. Translated: CASSRTPSTSGRPLTGELFF.

The J gene is TRBJ2-7, the V gene TRBV27; possibly TRBD2 for D (7 bases). Between the trimmed V and J ends, which lost 4 bases and 3 bases, there was a span of 16 bases. This CDR3 comprises 15 residues. The germline gives CDR1 MNHEY, CDR2 SMNVEV (reference sequence). CDR3 loop: CASSSRRGGLYEQYF. The CDR3 region has the DNA TGTGCCAGCAGTTCGAGGAGGGGGGGCCTCTACGAGCAGTACTTC.

This clone has just a few counts. The chain carries TRBV28 and TRBJ1-4; 11 bases are shared with TRBD1. Germline V lookup: CDR1 MDHEN, CDR2 SYDVKM. Trimming took 10 bases from V and 5 from J; bases not matched to a gene: 3. The CDR3 is 13 amino acids. The CDR3 sequence is CAIGQGANEKLFF. Written as DNA, the CDR3 is TGTGCCATTGGACAGGGGGCGAATGAAAAACTGTTTTTT.

The chain links TRBV4-2 to TRBJ2-1; 11 nucleotides agree with TRBD2. Germline V gene sequence: CDR1 LGHNA, CDR2 YNFKEQ. The CDR3 runs 19 residues. V lost 4 bases, J lost 8 bases, and 19 bases stayed unmatched. CDR3: CASSRTERLAGGRDDEQFF. The CDR3 DNA is TGTGCCAGCAGCCGAACCGAGCGGCTAGCGGGGGGAAGGGACGATGAGCAGTTCTTC.

J is TRBJ2-2 and V is TRBV5-1, with TRBD2 identical over 10 bases. Unmatched junction bases numbered 6, after V lost 0 bases and J lost 1 base. This CDR3 contains 18 residues. Germline lookup yields CDR1 SGHRS and CDR2 YFSETQ. The CDR3 nucleotides read TGCGCCAGCAGCTTGGGCACGGCTAGCGGGAGGAACACCGGGGAGCTGTTTTTT. Residues: CASSLGTASGRNTGELFF. The full variable domain, rest sourced from reference TRBV5-1 and TRBJ2-2, is KAGVTQTPRYLIKTRGQQVTLSCSPISGHRSVSWYQQTPGQGLQFLFEYFSETQRNKGNFPGRFSGRQFSNSRSEMNVSTLELGDSALYLCASSLGTASGRNTGELFFGEGSRLTVL.

V usage is TRBV7-2 and J usage is TRBJ1-5; D gene uncertain. Between the trimmed V and J ends, which lost 1 base and 7 bases, there was a span of 14 bases. The CDR3 has 15 amino acids. Germline loops: CDR1 SGHTA, CDR2 FQGNSA. CDR3 nucleotides: TGTGCCAGCAGCTTAGAAACGCGGTTTCGGCAGCCCCAGCATTTT. This sequence encodes CASSLETRFRQPQHF.

V usage is TRBV11-2 and J usage is TRBJ2-1; perhaps TRBD2 as D (6 bases). This CDR3 spans 14 amino acids. The V gene lost 5 bases and the J gene lost 8 bases, with 16 bases spanning the gap. The V gene's germline CDR1 is SGHAT and CDR2 FQNNGV. The CDR3 nucleotides read TGTGCCAGCAGCCCCTCCGGGACTTTCCATGAGCAGTTCTTC. Its protein is CASSPSGTFHEQFF. Together with reference TRBV11-2 and TRBJ2-1, the CDR3 gives the full variable domain: EAGVAQSPRYKIIEKRQSVAFWCNPISGHATLYWYQQILGQGPKLLIQFQNNGVVDDSQLPKDRFSAERLKGVDSTLKIQPAKLEDSAVYLCASSPSGTFHEQFFGPGTRLTVL.

The J gene is TRBJ1-5, the V gene TRBV12-2; no DNA check was done on the table's D call, TRBD1. TRBV12-2 is labeled a pseudogene. The CDR3 extends over 12 amino acids. The CDR3 DNA sequence: TGTGCAAGTCGCTTATCAATTCAGCCCCAGCATTTT. Its translation: CASRLSIQPQHF.

The J gene is TRBJ1-2, the V gene TRBV27, with D perhaps TRBD1 (5 bases). The ends were cut back, 8 bases at V and 8 bases at J, with 12 bases in the middle. CDR1 MNHEY and CDR2 SMNVEV come from the germline V gene (reference sequence). The CDR3 has 11 amino acids. The DNA for the CDR3 is TGTGCCAGCTTCGGCAGGGCAGGCTACACCTTC. It codes for CASFGRAGYTF.

The chain has TRBV28 and TRBJ2-1; D is perhaps TRBD2 (5 bases). This CDR3 has 19 residues. Trimming stripped 5 bases from V and 6 bases from J, with 29 bases between. Looked up from germline, CDR1 is MDHEN and CDR2 is SYDVKM. CDR3 in DNA: TGTGCCAGCAGTCCGTCCGAGAGGATACGAGGGAGAATCCTCAATGAGCAGTTCTTC. As protein: CASSPSERIRGRILNEQFF.

CDR3 sequence (DNA): TGTGCCAGCAGCCTGGGGCAGGCTTTGGAAGCTTTCTTT. As protein: CASSLGQALEAFF. The chain uses TRBV27 and TRBJ1-1, with a tentative D call TRBD1 (5 bases). The CDR3 runs 13 residues. The V and J ends lost 6 bases and 8 bases respectively, with 16 bases between them. Germline V gene data show CDR1 as MNHEY and CDR2 as SMNVEV (reference sequence).

This chain uses TRBV15 with TRBJ2-7; TRBD2 agrees at 7 bases. Germline loops: CDR1 LNHNV, CDR2 YYDKDF (reference sequence). This CDR3 contains 17 residues. Trimming removed 0 bases from V and 2 bases from J; junction bases left unmatched: 10. The chain's CDR3 is CATSRDFWSGVPYEQYF. The CDR3 coding sequence is TGTGCCACCAGCAGAGATTTTTGGAGCGGGGTCCCCTACGAGCAGTACTTC.

This chain joins TRBV7-2 and TRBJ2-5, with 9 nucleotides matching TRBD2. V lost 5 bases and J lost 5; bases outside the gene matches: 3. This CDR3 is 13 amino acids long. Per the germline V gene, CDR1 is SGHTA and CDR2 is FQGNSA. The CDR3 nucleotides are TGTGCCAGCAGCGGCGGGAGGGTGGAGACCCAGTACTTC. Translation: CASSGGRVETQYF.

The gene calls are TRBV7-9 and TRBJ2-7; 7 bases line up with TRBD2. This CDR3 spans 17 amino acids. Germline V gene lookup returns CDR1 SEHNR and CDR2 FQNEAQ (reference sequence). V was pared by 5 bases and J by 5 bases, with 18 bases of the junction left unmatched. CDR3 sequence: CASSPQSGTPAAHEQYF. DNA of the CDR3: TGTGCCAGCAGCCCACAAAGCGGGACCCCCGCGGCGCACGAGCAGTACTTC.

The rearrangement uses TRBV27 and TRBJ1-5; 9 bases agree with TRBD1. This CDR3 spans 18 amino acids. Per germline, CDR1 MNHEY and CDR2 SMNVEV (reference sequence). V lost 4 bases, J lost 4 bases, and 14 bases stayed unmatched. The CDR3 loop is CASSSGGQGWGKNQPQHF. The DNA of the CDR3 is TGTGCCAGCAGTTCGGGGGGACAGGGATGGGGGAAGAATCAGCCCCAGCATTTT.

The CDR3 loop reads CASSQGRDYPNEQFF. The CDR3 DNA is TGTGCCAGCAGCCAAGGGCGGGACTACCCAAATGAGCAGTTCTTC. The chain is built from TRBV14 and TRBJ2-1; the match to TRBD2 covers 7 bases. CDR1 is SGHDN, CDR2 FVKESK, per germline. The CDR3 covers 15 residues. The V segment lost 1 base and the J segment 7 bases; nucleotides outside the gene matches: 7.

V and J are TRBV5-1 and TRBJ2-5; D not resolved. Per germline, CDR1 SGHRS and CDR2 YFSETQ. This CDR3 has 14 residues. The ends were cut back, 0 bases at V and 7 bases at J, with 13 bases in the middle. The CDR3 sequence: CASSLGFTSGTQYF. CDR3 nucleotides: TGCGCCAGCAGCTTGGGATTCACTTCGGGGACCCAGTACTTC.

The J gene is TRBJ1-5, the V gene TRBV6-1; D gene uncertain. The CDR3 is 15 residues long. Germline V CDR1 and CDR2: MNHNS, SASEGT. Trimming stripped 8 bases from V and 0 bases from J, with 14 bases between. The CDR3 nucleotides are TGTGCCAGCCTCCCGGGTAGTAATAGCAATCAGCCCCAGCATTTT. Translated, it gives CASLPGSNSNQPQHF.

This clone is a singleton in its sample. The genes are TRBV2 and TRBJ2-3; D is possibly TRBD1 (5 bases). V was clipped by 9 bases and J by 14 bases, with 12 bases between them. Germline lookup yields CDR1 SNHLY and CDR2 FYNNEI. The CDR3 is 9 residues long. The CDR3: CARGQGLYF. The CDR3 DNA reads as TGTGCCAGGGGGCAGGGCCTGTATTTT.

The chain joins TRBV5-1 to TRBJ2-7; TRBD2 agrees at 10 bases. Looked up from germline, CDR1 is SGHRS and CDR2 is YFSETQ. V lost 4 bases to trimming and J lost 2 bases; unmatched junction nucleotides: 12. This CDR3 contains 17 residues. The CDR3 region is CASSPGTSSGRPYEQYF. CDR3 nucleotides: TGCGCCAGCAGCCCCGGCACTTCTAGCGGGAGACCCTACGAGCAGTACTTC.

The chain joins TRBV28 to TRBJ2-7; 11 bases fit TRBD2. Germline trimming cut 5 bases from V and 5 bases from J; bases unmatched to any gene: 5. This CDR3 spans 14 amino acids. Germline V gene data show CDR1 as MDHEN and CDR2 as SYDVKM. CDR3 nucleotide sequence: TGTGCCAGCAGTCTAGCGGGAGGCTACCACGAGCAGTACTTC. Encoded protein: CASSLAGGYHEQYF. Complete variable domain (other parts from reference TRBV28 and TRBJ2-7): DVKVTQSSRYLVKRTGEKVFLECVQDMDHENMFWYRQDPGLGLRLIYFSYDVKMKEKGDIPEGYSVSREKKERFSLILESASTNQTSMYLCASSLAGGYHEQYFGPGTRLTVT.

This chain links TRBV19 with TRBJ1-5, with 7 positions matching TRBD1. The V segment lost 3 bases and the J segment 5 bases; nucleotides outside the gene matches: 7. Germline-derived CDR1 and CDR2 are LNHDA and SQIVND (reference sequence). The CDR3 consists of 15 residues. The CDR3 region has the DNA TGTGCCAGTAGTATGTTGGAGGGGGCCTATCAGCCCCAGCATTTT. It yields the protein CASSMLEGAYQPQHF.

The CDR3 loop reads CASSRGQGPYEQYF. CDR3 coding DNA: TGTGCCAGCAGCCGTGGACAGGGACCCTACGAGCAGTACTTC. This chain uses TRBV14 with TRBJ2-7, with 8 bases that match TRBD1. CDR3 length: 14 residues. The V segment lost 4 bases and the J segment 2 bases; nucleotides outside the gene matches: 4. CDR1 is SGHDN and CDR2 is FVKESK in the germline V gene.

Only a few counts were recorded for this clone. The rearrangement links TRBV21-1 to TRBJ1-1. TRBV21-1 constitutes a pseudogene. The CDR3 loop spans 13 amino acids. CDR3 nucleotides: TGTGCCAGCAGCAGATTGAGGAACACTGAAGCTTTCTTT. Protein: CASSRLRNTEAFF.

The V call is TRBV13, the J call TRBJ2-2; TRBD2 agrees at 7 bases. Germline V lookup: CDR1 PRHDT, CDR2 FYEKMQ (reference sequence). This CDR3 spans 16 amino acids. J lost 3 bases, V lost 5 bases, and 9 bases had no gene match. CDR3: CASSIRGGRYTGELFF. In DNA, the CDR3 is TGTGCCAGCAGCATTCGGGGCGGGAGATACACCGGGGAGCTGTTTTTT.